Listed below are T cell receptor beta chains from one sample, sequenced in a study of shared clonotypes between healthy human individuals. Libraries were prepared by immunoSEQ multiplex PCR; TCRdb keeps only in-frame clonotypes and omits some of them. The data contain about 380,000 clones, roughly 96% of them singletons. Sequences were obtained from memory CD8+ T cells sorted from blood. Receptor source: a man between 25 and 39 years old in good health. Each CDR3 is given with its conserved first and last residue. D genes are given only for firm matches. Not every row has a clone size; where given, it reads once, few, many or a size class.

>-|TRBJ2-1|TRBV5-1|-
CASSLVSKRSNEQFF
TGCGCCAGCAGCTTGGTTAGCAAGCGATCCAATGAGCAGTTCTTC
>TRBD1|TRBJ1-3|TRBV6-5|once
CASKGQGVSGNTIYF
TGTGCCAGCAAAGGACAGGGCGTCTCTGGAAACACCATATATTTT
>-|TRBJ2-1|TRBV10-3|-
CAISESYNEQFF
TGTGCCATCAGTGAGTCCTACAATGAGCAGTTCTTC
>-|TRBJ2-5|TRBV4-1|-
CASSQVAPQETQYF
TGCGCCAGCAGCCAAGTGGCTCCACAAGAGACCCAGTACTTC
>TRBD2|TRBJ2-7|TRBV6-1|-
CASSEYGGVGYEQYF
TGTGCCAGCAGTGAATATGGGGGGGTGGGATATGAGCAGTACTTC
>TRBD1|TRBJ1-2|TRBV20-1|-
CSADRGYTF
TGCAGTGCGGACAGGGGCTACACCTTC
>TRBD2|TRBJ2-1|TRBV27|-
CASSLSGLAYNEQFF
TGTGCCAGCAGTTTATCGGGACTAGCCTACAATGAGCAGTTCTTC
>-|TRBJ2-4|TRBV10-1|-
CASSDGAERNF
TGCGCCAGCAGTGATGGTGCAGAGCGTAACTTC
>TRBD2|TRBJ2-1|TRBV10-3|-
CAISVGAGADNEQFF
TGTGCCATCAGTGTAGGAGCGGGAGCTGACAATGAGCAGTTCTTC
>TRBD2|TRBJ2-1|TRBV5-1|-
CASSLGGSSYNEQFF
TGCGCCAGCAGCTTGGGCGGGAGTAGCTACAATGAGCAGTTCTTC
>-|TRBJ1-3|TRBV20-1|-
CSGVSGNTIYF
TGCAGTGGGGTTTCTGGAAACACCATATATTTT
>TRBD1|TRBJ1-1|TRBV11-3|-
CASSLGQGTEAFF
TGTGCCAGCAGCTTAGGACAGGGCACTGAAGCTTTCTTT
>-|TRBJ2-2|TRBV19|few
CASSMGAGELFF
TGTGCCAGTAGTATGGGGGCCGGGGAGCTGTTTTTT
>TRBD2|TRBJ2-3|TRBV6-5|-
CASSWLAGTDTQYF
TGTGCCAGCAGTTGGTTAGCGGGAACAGATACGCAGTATTTT
>-|TRBJ2-5|TRBV19|-
CASSIWSQGEETQYF
TGTGCCAGTAGTATATGGAGTCAGGGAGAAGAGACCCAGTACTTC
>-|TRBJ2-3|TRBV7-2|-
CASSLAGPTHPTDTQYF
TGTGCCAGCAGCTTAGCGGGCCCCACCCACCCCACAGATACGCAGTATTTT
>-|TRBJ2-1|TRBV5-1|-
CASRFWHSDEQFF
TGCGCCAGCAGGTTTTGGCATAGCGATGAGCAGTTCTTC
>TRBD1|TRBJ1-2|TRBV4-1|-
CASSHRLSPQGIYGYTF
TGCGCCAGCAGCCACCGGTTGTCCCCACAGGGGATCTATGGCTACACCTTC
>-|TRBJ2-3|TRBV7-2|-
CASSGYRVHSTDTQYF
TGTGCCAGCAGCGGGTACAGGGTCCATAGCACAGATACGCAGTATTTT
>-|TRBJ1-4|TRBV5-1|-
CASSLGRTATNEKLFF
TGCGCCAGCAGCTTGGGCAGGACGGCAACTAATGAAAAACTGTTTTTT
>TRBD2|TRBJ2-5|TRBV25-1|-
CASSRLAGRETQYF
TGTGCCAGCAGCCGTCTAGCGGGAAGGGAGACCCAGTACTTC
>-|TRBJ2-7|TRBV28|-
CASSSLRDEQYF
TGTGCCAGCAGTTCCCTCAGGGACGAGCAGTACTTC